This TCR beta chain is drawn from a study of HIV-infected patients and healthy controls. General study results and limits: Eight alpha and eight beta V genes differed significantly in mean usage between HIV-infected patients and controls. The authors saw processing only sixteen HIV-infected individuals as a major limitation on generality. HIV-infected patients shared fewer CDR3 sequences between individuals than healthy controls.

This clonotype has more than one count but fewer than ten. Its antigen is currently unknown. Whole blood was used without fractionation, so all unsorted peripheral T cells were included. People with immunomodulatory therapy, recent vaccination or treatment interruptions were not enrolled. Reverse transcription used around 500 ng RNA and constant-region primers for alpha and beta. Each of the alpha and beta chains got its own library through chain-specific third strand synthesis with indices. TCRdb called the 5' RACE reads again in MiXCR, with one record for every CDR3 protein. The sample yields more than 6,500 distinct CDR3 sequences, approximately 8.4% seen once. The ends were cut back, 3 bases at V and 7 bases at J, with 14 bases in the middle. CDR3 size: 14 residues. CDR1 SEHNR and CDR2 FQNEAQ come from the germline V gene (reference sequence).

This clonotype was obtained from an adult with HIV infection. The chain links TRBV7-9 to TRBJ2-3; a possible D gene is TRBD2 (5 bases). The sequencing here drew on blood, taken before antiretroviral therapy. As DNA, the CDR3 is TGTGCCAGCAGCTTGACTATCGACGGAAATACGCAGTATTTT. Translation: CASSLTIDGNTQYF. Full variable domain (missing parts from reference TRBV7-9 and TRBJ2-3): DTGVSQNPRHKITKRGQNVTFRCDPISEHNRLYWYRQTLGQGPEFLTYFQNEAQLEKSRLLSDRFSAERPKGSFSTLEIQRTEQGDSAMYLCASSLTIDGNTQYFGPGTRLTVL.